The 29 T cell receptor beta chains in this list originate from one sample, sequenced in a study of blood T cell repertoires in COVID-19. Assay used: immunoSEQ multiplex PCR; TCRdb lists only in-frame clones, some missing. Among around 460,000 clones listed, over 85% were seen once. The sequenced sample consisted of peripheral blood. These TCRs come from a man younger than 30 with COVID-19, enrolled during active disease.

As concerns this clone: The germline gene is not matched at one end of the junction; a read error may be the cause. This chain links TRBV18 with TRBJ1-1; tentative D call: TRBD1 (5 bases). Germline V lookup: CDR1 KGHSH, CDR2 LQKENI. The CDR3 consists of 13 residues. The CDR3 DNA follows: TGTGCCACCGTAAGGGTCCGGGGGGAGATCGTGGACTTT. Its protein is CATVRVRGEIVDF.

The chain has TRBV6-5 and TRBJ1-2, with TRBD1 as a possible D gene (6 bases). The germline gives CDR1 MNHEY, CDR2 SVGAGI. This CDR3 is built from 13 residues. V was cut by 6 bases and J by 4 bases, with 12 bases left in between. CDR3 amino acids: CASSVGQLYGYTF. CDR3 coding DNA: TGTGCCAGCAGCGTCGGACAGCTCTATGGCTACACCTTC.

V and J are TRBV7-9 and TRBJ2-7; tentatively, D is TRBD2 (6 bases). Germline loops: CDR1 SEHNR, CDR2 FQNEAQ (reference sequence). The CDR3 spans 15 residues. Trimming removed 1 base at V and 1 base at J, with 11 bases between. The CDR3 is CASSLVVGGSYEQYF. The CDR3 DNA is TGTGCCAGCAGCTTAGTGGTGGGAGGTTCCTACGAGCAGTACTTC.

The chain joins TRBV4-1 to TRBJ2-1, with 10 bases lining up with TRBD2. The trim removed 0 bases at V and 8 bases at J, leaving 7 bases unmatched. This CDR3 has 16 amino acids. The germline CDR1 and CDR2 sequences are MGHRA and YSYEKL. CDR3: CASSQEKRGGRYEQFF. CDR3 bases: TGCGCCAGCAGCCAAGAAAAGCGGGGGGGCCGTTATGAGCAGTTCTTC.

The CDR3 DNA reads as TGTGCCAGCTCACCAAGGGAGGAGCGGGCAAGGACCCAGTACTTC. Translation gives CASSPREERARTQYF. The rearrangement uses TRBV18 and TRBJ2-5; maybe TRBD2 (6 bases). This CDR3 is built from 15 residues. Trimming cost V 2 bases and J 7 bases, with 17 bases left between them. Germline V gives CDR1 KGHSH, CDR2 LQKENI. Variable domain in full (rest from reference TRBV18 and TRBJ2-5): NAGVMQNPRHLVRRRGQEARLRCSPMKGHSHVYWYRQLPEEGLKFMVYLQKENIIDESGMPKERFSAEFPKEGPSILRIQQVVRGDSAAYFCASSPREERARTQYFGPGTRLLVL.

The chain carries TRBV5-6 and TRBJ2-6, with D hard to call. The germline V gene encodes CDR1 SGHDT and CDR2 YYEEEE. The CDR3 loop spans 16 amino acids. The V gene lost 4 bases and the J gene lost 0 bases, with 11 bases spanning the gap. This CDR3 is CASSLRRVSGANVLTF. The CDR3 DNA reads as TGTGCCAGCAGCCTAAGAAGAGTCTCTGGGGCCAACGTCCTGACTTTC.

This clone showed up just once. The chain has TRBV6-5 and TRBJ2-7, with a weak D call TRBD1 (5 bases). V was cut by 6 bases and J by 3 bases, with 9 bases left in between. CDR1 is MNHEY, CDR2 SVGAGI, per germline. This CDR3 contains 12 residues. The CDR3: CASRRTHYEQYF. The CDR3 DNA follows: TGTGCCAGCAGGCGGACACACTACGAGCAGTACTTC.

The chain employs TRBV2 and TRBJ1-4; TRBD1 is a possible D gene (5 bases). Per germline, CDR1 SNHLY and CDR2 FYNNEI. This CDR3 has 12 residues. V was pared by 1 base and J by 8 bases, with 5 bases between. CDR3 residues: CASSEEGEKLFF. The CDR3 bases are TGTGCCAGCAGTGAAGAGGGGGAAAAACTGTTTTTT. Full variable domain (missing parts from reference TRBV2 and TRBJ1-4): EPEVTQTPSHQVTQMGQEVILRCVPISNHLYFYWYRQILGQKVEFLVSFYNNEISEKSEIFDDQFSVERPDGSNFTLKIRSTKLEDSAMYFCASSEEGEKLFFGSGTQLSVL.

The chain combines TRBV9 with TRBJ2-3; D is ambiguous. Looked up from germline, CDR1 is SGDLS and CDR2 is YYNGEE. CDR3 length: 14 residues. V was shortened by 3 bases and J by 2 bases, with 10 bases between the two germline ends. The CDR3 loop is CASSAQAATDTQYF. In nucleotides, the CDR3 is TGTGCCAGCAGCGCCCAGGCCGCCACAGATACGCAGTATTTT. Full variable domain (remainder filled in from reference TRBV9 and TRBJ2-3): DSGVTQTPKHLITATGQRVTLRCSPRSGDLSVYWYQQSLDQGLQFLIQYYNGEERAKGNILERFSAQQFPDLHSELNLSSLELGDSALYFCASSAQAATDTQYFGPGTRLTVL.

The chain uses TRBV6-1 and TRBJ2-7, with 9 bases aligning to TRBD2. The CDR3 runs 14 residues. V trimming: 1 base; J trimming: 5 bases; junction bases outside the gene matches: 3. Germline V gene data show CDR1 as MNHNS and CDR2 as SASEGT. CDR3 protein: CASSEVAGGDEQYF. The CDR3 DNA follows: TGTGCCAGCAGTGAAGTGGCGGGAGGGGACGAGCAGTACTTC.

V and J are TRBV12-5 and TRBJ2-2, with D perhaps matching TRBD2 (5 bases). Trimming pared 0 bases from V and 6 bases from J, leaving 17 bases between. Per germline, CDR1 LGHNT and CDR2 FRNRAP. This CDR3 contains 17 residues. CDR3 nucleotide sequence: TGTGCTAGTGGTTTGGTACTAGGTAGAAAGGGCGCCGGGGAGCTGTTTTTT. It specifies CASGLVLGRKGAGELFF.

This clone was counted once. The chain carries TRBV7-9 and TRBJ2-7; D perhaps matches TRBD1 (5 bases). The V gene's germline CDR1 is SEHNR and CDR2 FQNEAQ (reference sequence). The V end lost 5 bases, the J end lost 5 bases, and 16 bases lay between the germline ends. CDR3 size: 14 residues. CDR3 DNA: TGTGCCAGCAGCCCAGGGTTCAAAAGGAACGAGCAGTACTTC. Its translation is CASSPGFKRNEQYF.

This rearrangement joins TRBV10-2 to TRBJ2-7, with a possible D match to TRBD2 (5 bases). V was pared by 6 bases and J by 0 bases, with 30 bases between. The CDR3 is 20 amino acids. Germline lookup yields CDR1 WSHSY and CDR2 SAAADI. The CDR3, as DNA: TGCGCCAGCAGCACAGCAGGCCTATCTGTTCCATACGGACTCTCCTACGAGCAGTACTTC. It encodes CASSTAGLSVPYGLSYEQYF.

In its sample, this clone was seen once. V gene TRBV18 combines with J gene TRBJ1-1; 8 bases fit TRBD1. The germline V gene has CDR1 KGHSH and CDR2 LQKENI. V dropped 4 bases and J dropped 0; count of bases not matched to a gene: 10. The CDR3 is 17 amino acids. In DNA form, the CDR3 reads TGTGCCAGCTCACATGGACAGGGTGGGCTTCTGAACACTGAAGCTTTCTTT. It specifies CASSHGQGGLLNTEAFF.

V and J are TRBV11-2 and TRBJ2-2; 10 bases line up with TRBD2. The V gene end was trimmed by 6 bases and the J gene end by 4 bases; junction bases not matched to a gene: 8. The CDR3 runs 16 residues. Germline CDR1 SGHAT, CDR2 FQNNGV. CDR3 sequence (DNA): TGTGCCAGCAGTCGTACTAGCGGGATTGGCACCGGGGAGCTGTTTTTT. It translates to CASSRTSGIGTGELFF.

The V and J genes are TRBV10-3 and TRBJ2-1; 7 bases line up with TRBD1. V shed 5 bases, J shed 8 bases, and the junction held 9 bases outside the gene matches. The CDR3 length is 14 residues. Germline V CDR1 and CDR2: ENHRY, SYGVKD. The CDR3 here is CAISPQYDRDEQFF. CDR3 nucleotides: TGTGCCATCAGTCCCCAATACGACAGGGATGAGCAGTTCTTC.

This clone was counted once. The rearrangement uses TRBV5-1 and TRBJ2-1; 10 bases line up with TRBD2. V lost 0 bases to trimming and J lost 13 bases; unmatched junction nucleotides: 7. There are 14 residues in the CDR3. CDR1 and CDR2 from the germline V gene are SGHRS and YFSETQ. In DNA, the CDR3 is TGCGCCAGCAGCTTGGTTGGTAGCGGGGGGCTTCAGTTCTTC. This encodes CASSLVGSGGLQFF.

The chain carries TRBV6-6 and TRBJ2-1; 13 bases fit TRBD2. With V trimmed by 6 bases and J by 4 bases, 3 bases remained unmatched. CDR3 length: 15 residues. The germline CDR1 and CDR2 sequences are MNHNY and SVGAGI (reference sequence). The CDR3 nucleotides read TGTGCCAGCAGGAGACTAGCGGGAGGTTACAATGAGCAGTTCTTC. Translated, it gives CASRRLAGGYNEQFF.

This CDR3 reads CASSPDSSQETQYF. In nucleotides, the CDR3 is TGTGCCAGCAGCCCTGACAGTTCCCAAGAGACCCAGTACTTC. The rearrangement links TRBV7-9 to TRBJ2-5, with D possibly matching TRBD1 (5 bases). CDR1 is SEHNR, CDR2 FQNEAQ, per germline (reference sequence). The V end lost 5 bases, the J end lost 1 base, and 11 bases lay between the germline ends. The CDR3 is 14 amino acids. Based on the CDR3 plus reference TRBV7-9 and TRBJ2-5, the full variable domain is DTGVSQNPRHKITKRGQNVTFRCDPISEHNRLYWYRQTLGQGPEFLTYFQNEAQLEKSRLLSDRFSAERPKGSFSTLEIQRTEQGDSAMYLCASSPDSSQETQYFGPGTRLLVL.

This sequence joins TRBV4-1 and TRBJ2-5, with 8 bases aligning to TRBD2. Germline-derived CDR1 and CDR2 are MGHRA and YSYEKL. The CDR3 has 15 residues. V trimming: 1 base; J trimming: 4 bases; junction bases outside the gene matches: 5. The CDR3 DNA is TGCGCCAGCAGCCAAGTCGGGGGGGCCCGAGAGACCCAGTACTTC. Translating it yields CASSQVGGARETQYF.

This chain connects TRBV7-8 to TRBJ2-3, with TRBD2 matching over 13 bases. The germline CDR1 and CDR2 sequences are SGHVS and FQNEAQ. The CDR3 sequence is 18 residues long. Germline trimming cut 3 bases from V and 1 base from J; bases unmatched to any gene: 7. The CDR3 DNA follows: TGTGCCAGCAGCTTTTCAACTAGCGGGGGGGCGGGCACAGATACGCAGTATTTT. Protein product: CASSFSTSGGAGTDTQYF.

The rearrangement joins TRBV13 to TRBJ2-3; 9 bases are shared with TRBD2. In germline, CDR1 is PRHDT, CDR2 FYEKMQ (reference sequence). The CDR3 is 16 residues long. The junction had 6 bases not matched to a gene; V was cut back by 3 bases and J by 2 bases. The CDR3 coding sequence is TGTGCCAGCAGCTTGGATGTAGCGGGGGACACAGATACGCAGTATTTT. This codes for CASSLDVAGDTDTQYF.

The V gene is TRBV5-8, the J gene TRBJ2-4; 9 nucleotides line up with TRBD2. The CDR3 is made up of 19 amino acids. Looked up from germline, CDR1 is SGHTS and CDR2 is YDEGEE. J gave up 0 bases and V 4 bases, and 14 bases lay outside the gene matches. CDR3 in amino acids: CASSRLRTSVTVAKNIQYF. In nucleotides, the CDR3 is TGTGCCAGCAGCAGGTTACGGACTAGCGTGACAGTAGCCAAAAACATTCAGTACTTC.

The J gene is TRBJ1-5, the V gene TRBV15; D may be TRBD1 (6 bases). V was trimmed by 0 bases and J by 0 bases, leaving 12 bases between them. This CDR3 has 17 amino acids. From germline, CDR1 is LNHNV and CDR2 YYDKDF (reference sequence). The CDR3 DNA follows: TGTGCCACCAGCAGAGATTACAGGGTCAATAGCAATCAGCCCCAGCATTTT. Its translation: CATSRDYRVNSNQPQHF.

The genes are TRBV20-1 and TRBJ2-7; 8 nucleotides match TRBD1. In germline, CDR1 is DFQATT, CDR2 SNEGSKA (reference sequence). The CDR3 is made up of 16 amino acids. V trimming: 3 bases; J trimming: 3 bases; junction bases outside the gene matches: 13. This CDR3 is CSASQVRTGQFYEQYF. The CDR3 DNA follows: TGCAGTGCTAGTCAGGTCCGGACAGGGCAATTCTACGAGCAGTACTTC.

A word on this clone: Different DNA sequences within this sample yield the same CDR3. The rearrangement joins TRBV19 to TRBJ2-3; 10 positions match TRBD2. Per the germline V gene, CDR1 is LNHDA and CDR2 is SQIVND (reference sequence). V was clipped by 5 bases and J by 0 bases; unmatched bases: 2. The CDR3 has 15 amino acids. The DNA for the CDR3 is TGTGCCAGTAGTCCGACTAGCGGGAGCACAGATACGCAGTATTTT. Translated, it gives CASSPTSGSTDTQYF. Full variable domain (missing parts from reference TRBV19 and TRBJ2-3): DGGITQSPKYLFRKEGQNVTLSCEQNLNHDAMYWYRQDPGQGLRLIYYSQIVNDFQKGDIAEGYSVSREKKESFPLTVTSAQKNPTAFYLCASSPTSGSTDTQYFGPGTRLTVL.

The V and J genes are TRBV19 and TRBJ2-5, with TRBD2 as a possible D gene (5 bases). There are 15 residues in the CDR3. V gave up 3 bases and J gave up 1 base, with 12 bases separating them. Germline CDR1 is LNHDA and CDR2 is SQIVND (reference sequence). The CDR3 region has the DNA TGTGCCAGTAGTATGGACGGGATCGGCCAAGAGACCCAGTACTTC. Protein sequence: CASSMDGIGQETQYF.

V usage is TRBV18 and J usage is TRBJ1-5; 8 nucleotides match TRBD1. V lost 1 base and J lost 1; bases outside the gene matches: 0. Germline V gene lookup returns CDR1 KGHSH and CDR2 LQKENI. CDR3 size: 15 residues. The CDR3 nucleotides are TGTGCCAGCTCACCACGGACAGGGAGCAATCAGCCCCAGCATTTT. It specifies CASSPRTGSNQPQHF.

The chain combines TRBV2 with TRBJ1-2; D might be TRBD1 (5 bases). CDR1 SNHLY and CDR2 FYNNEI come from the germline V gene. This CDR3 contains 12 residues. Trimming removed 4 bases at V and 4 bases at J, with 7 bases between. In nucleotides, the CDR3 is TGTGCCAGCAGTGCGGACACCTATGGCTACACCTTC. Translating gives CASSADTYGYTF.